This T cell receptor (beta chain) was sequenced for a study of T cell responses to AZD1222 COVID-19 vaccine (dated by TCRdb to the early 2020s). Describing the broader study: Because spike-specific TCR depth and breadth did not differ between the two schedules, AZD1222 recipients who got a second dose at roughly 4 weeks were pooled with those who got a second dose at roughly 12 weeks. A total of 230 to 250 trial participants underwent TCR sequencing, of whom about 210 had received two doses of AZD1222 and about 26 had received two doses of the MenACWY control vaccine. Trial participants were enrolled by age into 18-55, 56-69 and 70-plus year subgroups, with about 150, 27 and 61 TCR-sequenced participants respectively. The paper as a whole reports these results and caveats: Participants were mostly white British and included more females than males, and it was suggested by the authors that clonal diversity may have been underestimated. No day 14 peak-response samples were available, so repertoires were characterized only after the peak T cell response. The vaccine-associated CD4 TCRs covered the entire spike protein, and the dominant responses fell in regions 160-218 and 743-854. In the small 56-69-year group, the increase in depth fell short of significance, most likely because of low power. Conclusions about previously exposed vaccinees are limited because only six or seven AZD1222 recipients were SARS-CoV-2 seropositive at baseline. Spike-specific TCR breadth and depth rose significantly after two AZD1222 doses compared with day 0 and with MenACWY recipients. Reportedly, close to half of the unique spike-specific TCRs recognized epitopes lying outside the regions that are mutated in the B.1.351 and B.1.1.7 variants.

The CDR3 regions of human TCRbeta chains were subjected to immunosequencing. The authors processed their data as follows. TCRs in the repertoires were matched against a reference library of SARS-CoV-2-specific TCRs that had been generated with the MIRA antigen-specificity platform. Breadth was defined as the fraction of unique TCRs that were SARS-CoV-2-associated, and depth was defined as the fraction of total T cells that were SARS-CoV-2-associated. Using the MIRA data, each spike-specific TCR was assigned both to the spike region to which the TCR was reactive and to a CD4 or CD8 class. Log10-transformed breadth and depth values were compared by one-way ANOVA with Sidak's multiple comparisons tests. TCRdb carries this immuneACCESS record with in-frame sequences only. Its versions omit some clonotypes, under half of them owing to an unresolved V gene in the studies checked, with the rest unexplained. V and J calls and clone size follow that table, whereas D and trimming were derived from the DNA. This sample lists about 120,000 clones; about 85% were detected once. Less than 8% of the sample rests with the top ten.

This clone has a count of ten or more. The antigen it binds to is not known. There are no base qualities to consult, and no much larger clone falls within one base. The intended sense of this specimen's time point label: baseline before first vaccination. Vaccinee samples came from UK trials COV001 and COV002, including a single-blind randomized controlled phase 2/3 trial of AZD1222 (ChAdOx1 nCoV-19) in healthy adults. For TCRbeta chain sequencing, PBMC samples from trial participants were taken at day 0 and at day 28 after the second dose. Sequences were derived from peripheral blood, sampled on day 0 of AZD1222 vaccination. This receptor was identified in an adult in good health.

The CDR3 region has the sequence CASSQGLGHGYGYTF. The DNA is TGCGCCAGCAGCCAAGGATTGGGGCACGGCTATGGCTACACCTTC. The chain is made from TRBV4-3 and TRBJ1-2; the best D guess is TRBD1, with 5 bases matching. The CDR3 spans 15 residues, from the cysteine through the phenylalanine. Only the CDR3 part of the read is kept: 45 bases, read in frame from the first base. V and J lose 1 base and 4 bases, and a span of 13 bases separates them. The germline V gene sets CDR1 to LGHNA and CDR2 to YSLEER.